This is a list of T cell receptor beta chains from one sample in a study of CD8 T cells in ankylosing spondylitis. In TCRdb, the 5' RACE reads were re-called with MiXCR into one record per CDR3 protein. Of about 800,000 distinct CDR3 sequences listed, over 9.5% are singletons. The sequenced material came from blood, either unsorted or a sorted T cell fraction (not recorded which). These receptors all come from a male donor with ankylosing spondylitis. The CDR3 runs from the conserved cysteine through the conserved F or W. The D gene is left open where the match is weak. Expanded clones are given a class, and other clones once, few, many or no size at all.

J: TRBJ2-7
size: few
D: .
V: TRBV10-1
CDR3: CASSDHLYPATSYEQYF
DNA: TGCGCCAGCAGTGACCACCTTTACCCGGCCACATCCTACGAGCAGTACTTC

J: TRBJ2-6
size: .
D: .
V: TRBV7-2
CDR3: CASSSWDISGANVLTF
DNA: TGTGCCAGCAGCTCCTGGGACATCTCTGGGGCCAACGTCCTGACTTTC

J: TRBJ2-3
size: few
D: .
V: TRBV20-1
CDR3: CSATPSTKSTDTQYF
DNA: TGCAGTGCTACCCCGTCGACTAAAAGCACAGATACGCAGTATTTT

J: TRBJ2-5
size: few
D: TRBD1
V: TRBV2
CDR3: CASSARTGEVDQYF
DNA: TGTGCCAGCAGTGCCAGGACAGGGGAAGTGGACCAGTACTTC

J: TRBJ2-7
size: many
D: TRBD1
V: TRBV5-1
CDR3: CASSLRDRTYEQYF
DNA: TGCGCCAGCAGCTTACGGGACAGGACTTACGAGCAGTACTTC

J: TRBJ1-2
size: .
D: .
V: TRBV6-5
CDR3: CASGVGQYGYTF
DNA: TGTGCCAGCGGTGTTGGGCAGTATGGCTACACCTTC

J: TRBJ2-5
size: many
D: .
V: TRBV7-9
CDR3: CASSLGGWETQYF
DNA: TGTGCCAGCAGCTTAGGAGGGTGGGAGACCCAGTACTTC

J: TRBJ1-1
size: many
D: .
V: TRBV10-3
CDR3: CAISSQGATEAFF
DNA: TGTGCCATCAGTTCACAGGGTGCCACTGAAGCTTTCTTT

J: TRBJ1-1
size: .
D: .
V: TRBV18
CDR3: CASSRPAGHAEAFF
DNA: TGTGCCAGCTCACGGCCGGCGGGACATGCTGAAGCTTTCTTT

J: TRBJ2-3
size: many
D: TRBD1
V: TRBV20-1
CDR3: CSARVGDRTQYF
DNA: TGCAGTGCTAGAGTAGGGGACAGGACGCAGTATTTT

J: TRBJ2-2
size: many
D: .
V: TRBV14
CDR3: CASSPPTANTGELFF
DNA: TGTGCCAGCAGCCCTCCTACGGCGAACACCGGGGAGCTGTTTTTT

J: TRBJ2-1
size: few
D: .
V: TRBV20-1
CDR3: CSASGNWDEQFF
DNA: TGCAGTGCTAGCGGGAATTGGGATGAGCAGTTCTTC

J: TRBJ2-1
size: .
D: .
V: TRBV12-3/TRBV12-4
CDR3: CASSFRGRGRYNEQFF
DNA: TGTGCCAGCAGTTTTAGGGGGAGGGGGCGATACAATGAGCAGTTCTTC

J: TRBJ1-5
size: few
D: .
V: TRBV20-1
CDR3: CSARRLRQNQPQHF
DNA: TGCAGTGCTAGACGATTGAGGCAGAATCAGCCCCAGCATTTT

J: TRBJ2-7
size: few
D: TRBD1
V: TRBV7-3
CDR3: CASSLEGQGAHYEQYF
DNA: TGTGCCAGCAGCTTAGAAGGACAGGGGGCCCACTACGAGCAGTACTTC

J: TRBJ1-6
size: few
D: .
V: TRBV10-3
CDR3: CAISGGQFNRHSPLHF
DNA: TGTGCCATCAGTGGAGGACAGTTTAACCGACATTCACCCCTCCACTTT

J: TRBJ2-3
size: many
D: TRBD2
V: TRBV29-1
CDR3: CSVRLAGVADTQYF
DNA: TGCAGCGTTCGACTAGCGGGAGTGGCAGATACGCAGTATTTT

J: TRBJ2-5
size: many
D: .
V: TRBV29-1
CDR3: CSVYRGSETQYF
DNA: TGCAGCGTTTATAGGGGGTCAGAGACCCAGTACTTC

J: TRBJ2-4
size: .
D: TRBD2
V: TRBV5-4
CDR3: CASSLGLAGARAKNIQYF
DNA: TGTGCCAGCAGCTTGGGACTAGCGGGGGCCCGGGCCAAAAACATTCAGTACTTC

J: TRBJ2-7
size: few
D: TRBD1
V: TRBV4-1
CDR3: CASSRTGIAYEQYF
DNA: TGCGCCAGCAGCCGGACAGGGATAGCTTACGAGCAGTACTTC

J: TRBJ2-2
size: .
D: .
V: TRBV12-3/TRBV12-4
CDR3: CASSRTEVDTGELFF
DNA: TGTGCCAGCAGCCGCACAGAGGTTGACACCGGGGAGCTGTTTTTT

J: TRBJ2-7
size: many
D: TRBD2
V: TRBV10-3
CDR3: CAISELREALSYEQYF
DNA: TGTGCCATCAGTGAATTGCGGGAGGCCCTCTCCTACGAGCAGTACTTC

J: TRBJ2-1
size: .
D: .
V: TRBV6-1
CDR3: CASSERGEVLRNEQFF
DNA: TGTGCCAGCAGTGAAAGAGGAGAGGTCCTACGCAATGAGCAGTTCTTC

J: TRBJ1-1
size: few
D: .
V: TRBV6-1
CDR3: CASSEPGMGRTEAFF
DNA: TGTGCCAGCAGTGAACCGGGCATGGGGAGGACTGAAGCTTTCTTT